A single sample gave rise to the 27 T cell receptor beta chains below, sequenced in a study of low-dose radiotherapy and immunotherapy resistance in tumors. Covering alpha and beta chains, TRAV- and TRBV-specific primers were used for the first-strand cDNA. PCR amplification of the TCRs was performed with Phusion for 20 to 25 PCR cycles, and it relied on a constant-region primer together with a V-primer adapter. TCRdb recomputed calls from the reads with MiXCR, one row per CDR3 protein. The sample yields some 57,000 distinct CDR3 sequences, roughly 24% seen once. The time point was: before trial treatment. This specimen consisted of PBMCs, obtained before treatment. These receptors came from a male donor with prostate cancer.

In this sample, this clonotype is medium-sized. The rearrangement links TRBV9 to TRBJ1-1; D is perhaps TRBD1 (6 bases). The germline gives CDR1 SGDLS, CDR2 YYNGEE. Trimming took 9 bases from V and 0 from J, leaving 9 bases between them. The CDR3 extends over 12 amino acids. CDR3 sequence reads: CATGGLNTEAFF. The CDR3 DNA sequence: TGTGCCACCGGGGGGCTGAACACTGAAGCTTTCTTT. Full variable domain (missing parts from reference TRBV9 and TRBJ1-1): DSGVTQTPKHLITATGQRVTLRCSPRSGDLSVYWYQQSLDQGLQFLIQYYNGEERAKGNILERFSAQQFPDLHSELNLSSLELGDSALYFCATGGLNTEAFFGQGTRLTVV.

Ten or more counts support this clonotype. This chain links TRBV6-2 or TRBV6-3 with TRBJ2-7; perhaps TRBD1 as D (6 bases). Germline CDR1 is MNHEY and CDR2 is SVGEGT. Deletions cut 5 bases from V and 5 bases from J, with 10 bases between. The CDR3 loop spans 12 amino acids. As DNA, the CDR3 is TGTGCCAGCAGTGAACAGGGCCACGAGCAGTACTTC. Its translation is CASSEQGHEQYF.

This clonotype was observed at least ten times. The CDR3 DNA follows: TGCAGCGTTCAGGGTACGGGATCCTACGAGCAGTACTTC. As protein: CSVQGTGSYEQYF. The chain joins TRBV29-1 to TRBJ2-7; D may correspond to TRBD1 or TRBD2 (5 bases each). The CDR3 runs 13 residues. CDR1 and CDR2 (germline): SQVTM, ANQGSEA. V dropped 5 bases and J dropped 1 base, with 12 bases sitting between them.

The table lists this clonotype with many counts. The CDR3 region is CASSLDNSNQPQHF. In DNA form, the CDR3 reads TGTGCCAGCAGTTTAGACAACTCCAATCAGCCCCAGCATTTT. The chain recombines TRBV28 with TRBJ1-5, with unresolved D. CDR3 length: 14 amino acids. In germline, CDR1 is MDHEN, CDR2 SYDVKM. Trimming took 2 bases from V and 3 from J, leaving 8 bases between them.

The chain recombines TRBV24-1 with TRBJ2-7; 9 bases map to TRBD1. The CDR3 is made up of 15 amino acids. The junction had 7 bases not matched to a gene; V was cut back by 3 bases and J by 5 bases. Germline V gives CDR1 KGHDR, CDR2 SFDVKD. The CDR3 reads CATSDEPGTGNEQYF. The CDR3 nucleotides read TGTGCCACCAGTGATGAACCCGGGACAGGGAACGAGCAGTACTTC.

This clonotype appeared many times. CDR3 loop: CASRDPGEAEQYF. As DNA, the CDR3 is TGTGCCAGCAGGGATCCCGGGGAGGCCGAGCAGTACTTC. This sequence joins TRBV2 and TRBJ2-7; a possible D gene is TRBD2 (6 bases). Trimming shortened V by 6 bases and J by 6 bases, and 15 bases separated the two germline ends. Germline CDR1 and CDR2: SNHLY and FYNNEI. The CDR3 consists of 13 residues.

This sequence joins TRBV7-3 and TRBJ2-1, with D unclear. V was clipped by 5 bases and J by 9 bases, with 11 bases between them. The CDR3 has 12 residues. Germline CDR1 and CDR2: SGHTA and FQGTGA. The CDR3 DNA follows: TGTGCCAGCAGCCTTCCTGATGGTGAGCAGTTCTTC. It codes for CASSLPDGEQFF.

By sample fraction, this clonotype is medium-sized. CDR3 bases: TGTGCCAGCCGAACAAGAGGGCAAGGGTCCTACGAGCAGTACTTC. Translated: CASRTRGQGSYEQYF. The chain uses TRBV28 and TRBJ2-7, with a tentative D call TRBD2 (5 bases). There are 15 residues in the CDR3. V was cut by 8 bases and J by 1 base, with 18 bases left in between. The germline V gene has CDR1 MDHEN and CDR2 SYDVKM.

This clonotype was recorded at least ten times. The genes are TRBV19 and TRBJ1-1; D ambiguous. CDR3 length: 13 residues. Germline assignment: CDR1 LNHDA and CDR2 SQIVND (reference sequence). Trimming left V 5 bases short and J 0 bases short, with 7 bases between. CDR3 sequence (DNA): TGTGCCAGTAGTTTCGGGTTGAACACTGAAGCTTTCTTT. Protein product: CASSFGLNTEAFF.

This chain connects TRBV5-4 to TRBJ2-1; TRBD2 aligns across 15 bases. Trimming removed 4 bases from V and 3 bases from J; junction bases left unmatched: 5. Germline V CDR1 and CDR2: SGHNT, YYREEE (reference sequence). The CDR3 loop spans 17 amino acids. The CDR3 sequence: CASSQLGLAGGYNEQFF. The CDR3 nucleotides are TGTGCCAGCAGCCAACTGGGACTAGCGGGGGGCTACAATGAGCAGTTCTTC.

Regarding this clonotype: This probably arose from a read error, given a far larger clone one base away. This chain links TRBV6-9 with TRBJ2-5; 8 nucleotides match TRBD1. The CDR3 has 13 residues. Unmatched junction bases numbered 0, after V lost 5 bases and J lost 1 base. Germline loops: CDR1 MNHGY, CDR2 SVAAGI. The CDR3 protein is CASSGTGQETQYF. The CDR3 nucleotides are TGTGCCAGCAGTGGGACAGGCCAAGAGACCCAGTACTTC.

This clonotype was recorded at least ten times. The chain carries TRBV4-1 and TRBJ1-6; no definite D call. Looked up from germline, CDR1 is MGHRA and CDR2 is YSYEKL. V was cut by 5 bases and J by 7 bases, with 24 bases left in between. The CDR3 runs 18 residues. The CDR3: CASSYRVPGNTENSPLHF. CDR3 coding DNA: TGCGCCAGCAGCTACAGAGTCCCCGGCAACACGGAAAATTCACCCCTCCACTTT.

The sample holds many counts of this clonotype. The chain couples TRBV7-9 to TRBJ2-4, with 8 bases lining up with TRBD1. The V gene end was trimmed by 6 bases and the J gene end by 5 bases; junction bases not matched to a gene: 9. The CDR3 has 15 residues. CDR1 is SEHNR and CDR2 is FQNEAQ in the germline V gene (reference sequence). CDR3 nucleotide sequence: TGTGCCAGCAGTCCCGCAGGGGGCGCGGAAAACATTCAGTACTTC. This codes for CASSPAGGAENIQYF.

This clonotype was observed at least ten times. This chain connects TRBV4-1 to TRBJ2-7; TRBD1 matches at 8 bases. The V gene's germline CDR1 is MGHRA and CDR2 YSYEKL. There are 13 residues in the CDR3. V shed 5 bases, J shed 6 bases, and the junction held 6 bases outside the gene matches. The CDR3 reads CASSFEQGVEQYF. The CDR3 nucleotides read TGCGCCAGCAGCTTCGAACAGGGGGTCGAGCAGTACTTC.

On this clonotype itself: The DNA is left out, because the CDR3 cannot be placed on it with certainty; the CDR3 is given as TCRdb lists it. This chain joins TRBV24-1 and TRBJ2-3; the D call in the table, TRBD1, was not verified against the DNA. The CDR3 is made up of 15 amino acids, end residues included. Germline CDR1 reads KGHDR; CDR2 reads SFDVKD. The CDR3 protein is CATSDRVGDTQYFFF.

Concerning this clonotype itself: It differs at one base from a far larger clone, so likely a read error. CDR3 nucleotides: TGTACCAGCAGTGAGAAGGTGAGGAACACTGAAGCTTTCTTT. Translated: CTSSEKVRNTEAFF. The genes are TRBV9 and TRBJ1-1, with unresolved D. Germline CDR1 reads SGDLS; CDR2 reads YYNGEE. The CDR3 spans 14 residues.

The sample holds many counts of this clonotype. The V call is TRBV25-1, the J call TRBJ2-1; 10 bases are shared with TRBD2. CDR1 and CDR2 (germline): MGHDK, SYGVNS. The CDR3 spans 18 residues. Losses at the gene ends were 0 bases for V and 1 base for J; bases not matched to a gene: 6. CDR3 coding DNA: TGTGCCAGCAGTGAATATAGCGGGGGGATGATTTCCTACAATGAGCAGTTCTTC. Protein product: CASSEYSGGMISYNEQFF. The complete variable domain, with remaining parts taken from reference TRBV25-1 and TRBJ2-1, reads EADIYQTPRYLVIGTGKKITLECSQTMGHDKMYWYQQDPGMELHLIHYSYGVNSTEKGDLSSESTVSRIRTEHFPLTLESARPSHTSQYLCASSEYSGGMISYNEQFFGPGTRLTVL.

The sample holds many counts of this clonotype. V gene TRBV2 combines with J gene TRBJ2-1, with D uncertain. Germline-derived CDR1 and CDR2 are SNHLY and FYNNEI. V was shortened by 4 bases and J by 6 bases, with 16 bases between the two germline ends. This CDR3 is built from 15 residues. The CDR3 reads CASSVETLDVNEQFF. CDR3 coding DNA: TGTGCCAGCAGTGTGGAGACTCTGGATGTCAATGAGCAGTTCTTC.

The genes are TRBV5-1 and TRBJ1-5; D may be TRBD1 (6 bases). Germline values: CDR1 SGHRS, CDR2 YFSETQ. The CDR3 sequence is 16 residues long. V lost 1 base and J 6 bases, leaving 17 bases between the germline ends. This CDR3 reads CASSLSGGGGGQPQHF. In DNA, the CDR3 is TGCGCCAGCAGCTTGTCTGGCGGGGGCGGGGGTCAGCCCCAGCATTTT.

This clonotype has a count of ten or more. CDR3 loop: CASNPGWADRSTDTQYF. The CDR3 DNA sequence: TGTGCCAGCAACCCCGGGTGGGCGGACAGAAGCACAGATACGCAGTATTTT. V gene TRBV7-9 combines with J gene TRBJ2-3; a weak D match, TRBD1 (6 bases). There are 17 residues in the CDR3. Looked up from germline, CDR1 is SEHNR and CDR2 is FQNEAQ (reference sequence). Trimming took off 7 bases at V and 0 bases at J, with 20 bases between the two ends.

This clonotype has a handful of counts. This sequence joins TRBV24-1 and TRBJ2-3; the match to TRBD2 covers 7 bases. Germline V lookup: CDR1 KGHDR, CDR2 SFDVKD. Trimming at V came to 0 bases and at J to 2 bases, leaving 7 bases not matched to a gene. The CDR3 is made up of 17 amino acids. CDR3 residues: CATSDLYQGGDTDTQYF. For the CDR3, the DNA is TGTGCCACCAGTGATTTGTATCAGGGAGGGGACACAGATACGCAGTATTTT.

The chain has TRBV12-3 or TRBV12-4 and TRBJ1-1, with 8 bases aligning to TRBD1. Unmatched junction bases numbered 5, after V lost 1 base and J lost 4 bases. The CDR3 runs to 15 residues. CDR3 DNA sequence: TGTGCCAGCAGTTTAGACGGACAGGGAGGCACTGAAGCTTTCTTT. This sequence encodes CASSLDGQGGTEAFF.

V and J are TRBV5-4 and TRBJ1-1; the D is unclear. The ends were cut back, 3 bases at V and 0 bases at J, with 6 bases in the middle. The CDR3 runs to 13 residues. Per germline, CDR1 SGHNT and CDR2 YYREEE (reference sequence). In DNA form, the CDR3 reads TGTGCCAGCAGCTATACAGTGAACACTGAAGCTTTCTTT. It translates to CASSYTVNTEAFF.

The chain employs TRBV6-1 and TRBJ2-5; 10 nucleotides match TRBD2. The length of the CDR3 is 14 residues. Germline assignment: CDR1 MNHNS and CDR2 SASEGT. The ends lost 1 base at V and 7 bases at J; junction bases unmatched: 3. The CDR3 protein is CASSEERGGVTQYF. For the CDR3, the DNA is TGTGCCAGCAGTGAAGAGCGGGGGGGGGTGACCCAGTACTTC.

With regard to this clonotype: A read error is possible here, since a much larger clone lies one base away. The chain has TRBV28 and TRBJ2-4; 10 bases fit TRBD1. Germline V gives CDR1 MDHEN, CDR2 SYDVKM. The CDR3 runs 17 residues. CDR3 in DNA: TGTGCCAGCAGCCCGGGGACAGGGGAAGTCAAGGAAAACACTCAGTACTTC. This codes for CASSPGTGEVKENTQYF. The full variable domain, in which reference TRBV28 and TRBJ2-4 provide the parts outside the CDR3, is DVKVTQSSRYLVKRTGEKVFLECVQDMDHENMFWYRQDPGLGLRLIYFSYDVKMKEKGDIPEGYSVSREKKERFSLILESASTNQTSMYLCASSPGTGEVKENTQYFGAGTRLSVL.

This chain links TRBV7-2 with TRBJ2-7, with 15 bases fitting TRBD2. There are 17 residues in the CDR3. The germline V gene has CDR1 SGHTA and CDR2 FQGNSA. V lost 4 bases and J lost 1; bases outside the gene matches: 5. The CDR3 DNA reads as TGTGCCAGCAGCTGGGGGACTAGCGGGAGGAAGTCCTACGAGCAGTACTTC. Residues: CASSWGTSGRKSYEQYF.

This clonotype was seen many times. The rearrangement joins TRBV7-8 to TRBJ2-7; 12 positions match TRBD1. Germline V gives CDR1 SGHVS, CDR2 FQNEAQ. The CDR3 totals 15 residues. Trimming removed 5 bases from V and 4 bases from J; junction bases left unmatched: 6. The CDR3 sequence: CASSLGTGGRYEQYF. In DNA, the CDR3 is TGTGCCAGCAGCCTCGGGACAGGGGGCCGGTACGAGCAGTACTTC. Together with reference TRBV7-8 and TRBJ2-7, the CDR3 gives the full variable domain: GAGVSQSPRYKVAKRGQDVALRCDPISGHVSLFWYQQALGQGPEFLTYFQNEAQLDKSGLPSDRFFAERPEGSVSTLKIQRTQQEDSAVYLCASSLGTGGRYEQYFGPGTRLTVT.